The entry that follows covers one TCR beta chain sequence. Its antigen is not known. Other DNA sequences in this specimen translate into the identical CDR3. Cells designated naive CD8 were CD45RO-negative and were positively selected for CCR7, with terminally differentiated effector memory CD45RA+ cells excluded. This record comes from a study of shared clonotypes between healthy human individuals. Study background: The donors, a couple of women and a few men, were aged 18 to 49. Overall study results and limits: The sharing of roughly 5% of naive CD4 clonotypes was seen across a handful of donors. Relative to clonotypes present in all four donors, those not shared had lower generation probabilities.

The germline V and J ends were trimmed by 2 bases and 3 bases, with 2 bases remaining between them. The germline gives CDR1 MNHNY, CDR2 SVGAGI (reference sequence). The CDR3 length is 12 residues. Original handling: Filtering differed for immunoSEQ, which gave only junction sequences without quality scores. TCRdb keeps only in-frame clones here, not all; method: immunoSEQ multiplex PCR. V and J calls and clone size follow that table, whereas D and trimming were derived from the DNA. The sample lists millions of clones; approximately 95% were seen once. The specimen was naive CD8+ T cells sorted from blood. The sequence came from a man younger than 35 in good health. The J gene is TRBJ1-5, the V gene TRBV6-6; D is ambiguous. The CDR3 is CASSYINQPQHF. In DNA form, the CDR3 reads TGTGCCAGCAGTTACATCAATCAGCCCCAGCATTTT.